This note documents a single T cell receptor beta chain sequence. Its antigen specificity is not known. One base away there is no much larger clone; base qualities are not given. High-throughput TCR beta sequencing profiled peripheral blood CD8+ and CD4+ T cells from healthy donors, Susac syndrome patients and multiple sclerosis patients. The multiple sclerosis controls were treatment-naive patients who had stable or active relapsing-remitting disease and met the revised McDonald criteria. Bulk CD8+ and CD4+ T cells were purified by magnetic negative isolation, while CD8+ TEMRA cells were enriched using FACS. Blood was collected in EDTA tubes and processed within 24 hours, with PBMCs isolated through density gradient centrifugation. PBMCs intended for TCR sequencing were cryopreserved in liquid nitrogen and thawed later in a water bath at 37 degrees C. Purity of sorted or isolated CD4+, CD8+ and CD8+ TEMRA cells was at least 90%.

These data belong to a study of CD8 T cells in Susac syndrome (dated by TCRdb to about 2019). General notes on the study: Whether CD8+ T cell activation and differentiation in Susac syndrome was antigen driven was tested using repertoire sequencing. The study at large found these results: The number of individuals in the TCR sequencing and HLA analysis was acknowledged as relatively small.

RNA was extracted with the RNeasy kit and roughly 0.45 to 1 ug was reverse transcribed using random hexamers. The immunoSEQ multiplex PCR assay, covering 54 Vbeta and 13 Jbeta segments, was used to amplify TCR beta CDR3 regions. Bias from PCR amplification was corrected by using a synthetic template baseline for primer optimization and for computational correction. The study's own analysis went as follows. Reads were annotated to V, D and J genes per IMGT and analyzed with immunoSEQ Analyzer, keeping only productive sequences. Clonality was computed as one minus Shannon entropy normalized by log2 of the number of productive unique sequences. For each patient and control, public and private clones were evaluated within the 100 most prevalent clones. Clones were defined as Susac-specific if absent from the healthy and MS cohorts, from around 1,100 published viral clones and from other ImmuneACCESS disease sequences. The raw public data were reprocessed by TCRdb itself: fastp quality trimming at Q25, MiXCR clonotype calling, in-frame beta chains only. All rows with the same CDR3 protein become a single entry with the most common DNA and genes. The V and J calls here are based on TCRdb, not the publication. The sample table records around 230,000 distinct CDR3 sequences; approximately 95% of these occur just once. In total, the top ten clones hold 0.085% to 0.095% of the sample.

From cysteine to phenylalanine, the CDR3 is 15 amino acids long. The kept DNA is CDR3 alone, 45 bases in frame from the first base. V and J are truncated by 1 base and 4 bases respectively, leaving an intervening sequence of 13 bases. From the germline V gene (reference sequence), CDR1 is LGHDT and CDR2 is YNNKEL. This clonotype originated in a human donor with multiple sclerosis. The receptor chain draws on TRBV3-1 and TRBJ1-2; TRBD1 might be the D gene, on 6 matching bases. The sample taken for sequencing was CD4+ T cells from PBMCs. The CDR3 reads CASSQGRGAGYGYTF. The bases are TGTGCCAGCAGCCAAGGACGGGGGGCCGGCTATGGCTACACCTTC.